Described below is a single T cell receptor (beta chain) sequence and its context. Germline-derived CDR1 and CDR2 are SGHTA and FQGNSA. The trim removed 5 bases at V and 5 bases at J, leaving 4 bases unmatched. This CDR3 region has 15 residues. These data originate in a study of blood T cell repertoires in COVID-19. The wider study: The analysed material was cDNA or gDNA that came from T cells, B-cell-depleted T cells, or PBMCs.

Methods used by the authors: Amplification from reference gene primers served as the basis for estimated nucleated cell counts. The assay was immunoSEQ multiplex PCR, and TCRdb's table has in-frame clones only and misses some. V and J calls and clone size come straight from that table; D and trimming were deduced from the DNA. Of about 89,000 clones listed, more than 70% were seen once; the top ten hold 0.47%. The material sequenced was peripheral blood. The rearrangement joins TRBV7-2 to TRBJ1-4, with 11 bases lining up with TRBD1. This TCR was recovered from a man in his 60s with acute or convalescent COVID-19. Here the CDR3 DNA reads TGTGCCAGCAGCGCACGGACAGGGGGCAATGAAAAACTGTTTTTT. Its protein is CASSARTGGNEKLFF.